Shown below are 10 T cell receptor beta chains from a single sample sequenced in a study of blood T cell repertoires in COVID-19. Repertoires were generated with immunoSEQ multiplex PCR, while TCRdb's copy carries only in-frame clones and drops some. The sample lists 120,000 to 150,000 clones; about 83% were seen once. Input material: PBMCs or T cells enriched from blood (not recorded which). These receptors originate from a woman aged 50 to 60 with acute COVID-19.

This rearrangement joins TRBV10-3 to TRBJ2-3, with 8 bases lining up with TRBD1. Looked up from germline, CDR1 is ENHRY and CDR2 is SYGVKD. V shed 9 bases, J shed 1 base, and the junction held 9 bases outside the gene matches. This CDR3 has 15 residues. Here the CDR3 DNA reads TGTGCCATTACTAACAGGGGGGATGGCACAGATACGCAGTATTTT. This encodes CAITNRGDGTDTQYF.

This chain connects TRBV6-5 to TRBJ2-7, with D possibly matching TRBD2 (7 bases). The CDR3 runs to 14 residues. Deletions cut 6 bases from V and 4 bases from J, with 16 bases between. Germline-derived CDR1 and CDR2 are MNHEY and SVGAGI. CDR3 protein: CASRGRGGLYEQYF. In nucleotides, the CDR3 is TGTGCCAGCAGGGGCAGGGGAGGGTTGTACGAGCAGTACTTC.

The rearrangement joins TRBV9 to TRBJ2-7; tentative D call: TRBD1 (6 bases). Trimming pared 4 bases from V and 0 bases from J, leaving 17 bases between. The CDR3 is 16 amino acids. Germline CDR1 reads SGDLS; CDR2 reads YYNGEE. CDR3 coding DNA: TGTGCCAGCAGCTTGAGGGCCCCAGGGGACTCCTACGAGCAGTACTTC. Translating it yields CASSLRAPGDSYEQYF.

V is TRBV11-3 and J is TRBJ1-1, with 9 nucleotides matching TRBD1. Germline-derived CDR1 and CDR2 are SGHNT and YENEEA. The CDR3 extends over 16 amino acids. J gave up 1 base and V 7 bases, and 10 bases lay outside the gene matches. The CDR3 region is CASKDSGTGRNTEAFF. The CDR3 DNA is TGTGCCAGCAAAGACTCCGGGACAGGGCGGAACACTGAAGCTTTCTTT.

This clone was detected only a few times. This chain joins TRBV5-1 and TRBJ2-7; the match to TRBD1 covers 7 bases. V shed 3 bases, J shed 5 bases, and the junction held 8 bases outside the gene matches. The CDR3 runs to 14 residues. CDR1 is SGHRS and CDR2 is YFSETQ in the germline V gene. The CDR3 nucleotides are TGCGCCAGCAGCTCGGGACAGAGCTCAGACGAGCAGTACTTC. Translating it yields CASSSGQSSDEQYF. Looking up the rest from reference TRBV5-1 and TRBJ2-7 gives the full variable domain: KAGVTQTPRYLIKTRGQQVTLSCSPISGHRSVSWYQQTPGQGLQFLFEYFSETQRNKGNFPGRFSGRQFSNSRSEMNVSTLELGDSALYLCASSSGQSSDEQYFGPGTRLTVT.

V gene TRBV24-1 combines with J gene TRBJ2-1, with 7 nucleotides matching TRBD1. After removal of 4 bases from V and 3 bases from J, the junction contained 5 bases not matched to a gene. This CDR3 contains 15 residues. The germline CDR1 and CDR2 sequences are KGHDR and SFDVKD. CDR3 DNA sequence: TGTGCCACCAGTGAAGGGACAGTGAGCTACAATGAGCAGTTCTTC. Translating gives CATSEGTVSYNEQFF.

The V gene is TRBV7-2, the J gene TRBJ2-2, with TRBD1 matching 12 bases. In germline, CDR1 is SGHTA, CDR2 FQGNSA. The V and J ends lost 6 bases and 7 bases, in that order; junction bases with no gene match: 9. CDR3 length equals 16 residues. The CDR3 sequence is CASRRPGQGANGELFF. CDR3 nucleotide sequence: TGTGCCAGCAGACGCCCGGGACAGGGGGCAAACGGGGAGCTGTTTTTT. Together with reference TRBV7-2 and TRBJ2-2, the CDR3 gives the full variable domain: GAGVSQSPSNKVTEKGKDVELRCDPISGHTALYWYRQSLGQGLEFLIYFQGNSAPDKSGLPSDRFSAERTGGSVSTLTIQRTQQEDSAVYLCASRRPGQGANGELFFGEGSRLTVL.

This clone has only one observation. The chain couples TRBV2 to TRBJ1-3; D is ambiguous. The length of the CDR3 is 15 residues. The ends were cut back, 3 bases at V and 0 bases at J, with 9 bases in the middle. Germline V CDR1 and CDR2: SNHLY, FYNNEI. The CDR3 loop is CASSDSRFSGNTIYF. The CDR3 DNA reads TGTGCCAGCAGTGACTCCCGTTTCTCTGGAAACACCATATATTTT.

The chain carries TRBV19 and TRBJ2-2; 8 positions agree with TRBD1. Per the germline V gene, CDR1 is LNHDA and CDR2 is SQIVND (reference sequence). Unmatched junction bases numbered 5, after V lost 6 bases and J lost 2 bases. The CDR3 loop spans 15 amino acids. DNA for the CDR3: TGTGCCAGTAGGGGGACAGGAGAAAACACCGGGGAGCTGTTTTTT. As protein: CASRGTGENTGELFF.

CDR3 residues: CASITTGPHRNYGYTF. The CDR3 DNA reads TGTGCCAGTATTACGACAGGACCCCATCGTAACTATGGCTACACCTTC. The V gene is TRBV19, the J gene TRBJ1-2; tentative D call: TRBD1 (6 bases). The CDR3 runs 16 residues. CDR1 and CDR2 from the germline V gene are LNHDA and SQIVND (reference sequence). V shed 7 bases and J shed 1 base, with 19 bases lying between them.